A selection of T cell receptor beta chains follows, all from one sample in a study of beta chain features in type 1 diabetes. This table comes from immunoSEQ multiplex PCR, and its TCRdb copy is limited to in-frame clones, with some not included. The table records about 650,000 clones, around 12% of them present only once. Sequenced material: naive CD4+ T cells from blood. These receptors came from a man aged 30-40 years with type 1 diabetes. The CDR3 runs from the conserved cysteine through the conserved F or W. Fields, in order: D gene, J gene, V gene, CDR3 length, clone size, CDR3 protein, CDR3 DNA. The D gene is left open where the match is weak. Expanded clones are given a class, and other clones once, few, many or no size at all.

d_gene: TRBD1
j_gene: TRBJ2-4
v_gene: TRBV14
len: 14
abundance: few
CDR3aa: CASSYSDRADIQYF
CDR3nt: TGTGCCAGCAGCTATTCGGACAGGGCAGACATTCAGTACTTC

d_gene: TRBD1
j_gene: TRBJ2-7
v_gene: TRBV7-2
len: 15
abundance: few
CDR3aa: CASSLVPGQTYEQYF
CDR3nt: TGTGCCAGCAGCTTAGTCCCGGGACAGACCTACGAGCAGTACTTC

d_gene: NA
j_gene: TRBJ1-6
v_gene: TRBV7-9
len: 12
abundance: few
CDR3aa: CASSLQNSPLHF
CDR3nt: TGTGCCAGCAGCCTCCAGAATTCACCCCTCCACTTT

d_gene: NA
j_gene: TRBJ2-1
v_gene: TRBV5-1
len: 14
abundance: many
CDR3aa: CASSLEALAHEQFF
CDR3nt: TGCGCCAGCAGCTTGGAGGCCTTGGCCCATGAGCAGTTCTTC

d_gene: TRBD1
j_gene: TRBJ2-3
v_gene: TRBV5-1
len: 15
abundance: few
CDR3aa: CASSQGQPSPDTQYF
CDR3nt: TGCGCCAGCAGCCAGGGACAGCCGAGCCCAGATACGCAGTATTTT

d_gene: NA
j_gene: TRBJ2-1
v_gene: TRBV7-2
len: 16
abundance: few
CDR3aa: CASSLQGREISNEQFF
CDR3nt: TGTGCCAGCAGCTTACAAGGCAGGGAGATTTCGAATGAGCAGTTCTTC

d_gene: NA
j_gene: TRBJ1-1
v_gene: TRBV19
len: 16
abundance: few
CDR3aa: CASSSVPRAMNTEAFF
CDR3nt: TGTGCCAGTAGTTCCGTCCCCCGGGCCATGAACACTGAAGCTTTCTTT

d_gene: NA
j_gene: TRBJ2-5
v_gene: TRBV9
len: 15
abundance: NA
CDR3aa: CASSGWGETGETQYF
CDR3nt: TGTGCCAGCAGCGGCTGGGGGGAAACAGGAGAGACCCAGTACTTC

d_gene: NA
j_gene: TRBJ1-1
v_gene: TRBV4-2
len: 13
abundance: many
CDR3aa: CASSQTGNTEAFF
CDR3nt: TGTGCCAGCAGCCAAACAGGGAACACTGAAGCTTTCTTT

d_gene: NA
j_gene: TRBJ2-3
v_gene: TRBV15
len: 16
abundance: NA
CDR3aa: CATSRDIDSYTDTQYF
CDR3nt: TGTGCCACCAGCAGAGATATCGACTCATACACAGATACGCAGTATTTT

d_gene: TRBD2
j_gene: TRBJ2-3
v_gene: TRBV7-2
len: 15
abundance: few
CDR3aa: CASSQTSLRADTQYF
CDR3nt: TGTGCCAGCAGCCAGACTAGCTTGAGGGCGGATACGCAGTATTTT

d_gene: TRBD2
j_gene: TRBJ2-2
v_gene: TRBV19
len: 15
abundance: few
CDR3aa: CASSALGGLTGELFF
CDR3nt: TGTGCCAGTAGCGCCCTGGGAGGGCTTACCGGGGAGCTGTTTTTT

d_gene: NA
j_gene: TRBJ1-4
v_gene: TRBV7-8
len: 14
abundance: NA
CDR3aa: CASSSSGFNEKLFF
CDR3nt: TGTGCCAGCAGCTCCTCGGGGTTTAATGAAAAACTGTTTTTT

d_gene: NA
j_gene: TRBJ2-3
v_gene: TRBV19
len: 15
abundance: NA
CDR3aa: CASSIVRFGADTQYF
CDR3nt: TGTGCCAGTAGTATTGTCAGGTTTGGTGCGGATACGCAGTATTTT

d_gene: TRBD1
j_gene: TRBJ1-6
v_gene: TRBV5-6
len: 14
abundance: few
CDR3aa: CASSRGQVESPLHF
CDR3nt: TGTGCCAGCAGCCGCGGACAGGTTGAATCACCCCTCCACTTT

d_gene: NA
j_gene: TRBJ1-5
v_gene: TRBV18
len: 14
abundance: few
CDR3aa: CASSPRKGDQPQHF
CDR3nt: TGTGCCAGCTCACCCCGCAAGGGGGACCAGCCCCAGCATTTT

d_gene: NA
j_gene: TRBJ2-7
v_gene: TRBV4-3
len: 15
abundance: NA
CDR3aa: CASSPGMAASYEQYF
CDR3nt: TGCGCCAGCAGCCCAGGGATGGCAGCCTCCTACGAGCAGTACTTC

d_gene: NA
j_gene: TRBJ2-5
v_gene: TRBV7-2
len: 13
abundance: few
CDR3aa: CASSLRPQETQYF
CDR3nt: TGTGCCAGCAGCTTACGTCCACAAGAGACCCAGTACTTC

d_gene: NA
j_gene: TRBJ1-4
v_gene: TRBV5-4
len: 14
abundance: NA
CDR3aa: CASRKGNSEEKLFF
CDR3nt: TGTGCCAGCAGAAAGGGGAACAGCGAGGAAAAACTGTTTTTT

d_gene: NA
j_gene: TRBJ2-7
v_gene: TRBV4-2
len: 15
abundance: NA
CDR3aa: CASSQAPDGSYEQYF
CDR3nt: TGTGCCAGCAGCCAAGCCCCGGACGGTTCCTACGAGCAGTACTTC

d_gene: TRBD1
j_gene: TRBJ2-3
v_gene: TRBV27
len: 17
abundance: NA
CDR3aa: CASSTRIGQGGTDTQYF
CDR3nt: TGTGCCAGCAGCACGCGAATCGGACAGGGGGGAACAGATACGCAGTATTTT

d_gene: NA
j_gene: TRBJ2-7
v_gene: TRBV9
len: 14
abundance: few
CDR3aa: CASSQTRQGGEQYF
CDR3nt: TGTGCCAGCAGCCAGACTAGACAGGGAGGGGAGCAGTACTTC

d_gene: TRBD1
j_gene: TRBJ1-2
v_gene: TRBV27
len: 16
abundance: NA
CDR3aa: CASSLSPTDRVHGYTF
CDR3nt: TGTGCCAGCAGTTTATCCCCCACTGACAGGGTTCATGGCTACACCTTC

d_gene: NA
j_gene: TRBJ2-5
v_gene: TRBV25-1
len: 14
abundance: few
CDR3aa: CASSEVGVQETQYF
CDR3nt: TGTGCCAGCAGTGAGGTCGGGGTCCAAGAGACCCAGTACTTC

d_gene: NA
j_gene: TRBJ2-7
v_gene: TRBV5-1
len: 13
abundance: NA
CDR3aa: CASSLDTSYEQYF
CDR3nt: TGCGCCAGCAGCTTAGACACCTCCTACGAGCAGTACTTC

d_gene: NA
j_gene: TRBJ2-7
v_gene: TRBV28
len: 11
abundance: few
CDR3aa: CASSFAGRGYF
CDR3nt: TGTGCCAGCAGTTTTGCAGGCAGGGGGTACTTC

d_gene: TRBD1
j_gene: TRBJ2-3
v_gene: TRBV7-9
len: 15
abundance: few
CDR3aa: CASSPGQGETDTQYF
CDR3nt: TGTGCCAGCAGCCCGGGACAGGGGGAGACAGATACGCAGTATTTT

d_gene: TRBD1
j_gene: TRBJ2-5
v_gene: TRBV5-1
len: 15
abundance: NA
CDR3aa: CASSLERTGQETQYF
CDR3nt: TGCGCCAGCAGCTTGGAACGGACAGGGCAAGAGACCCAGTACTTC

d_gene: NA
j_gene: TRBJ1-2
v_gene: TRBV7-3
len: 14
abundance: few
CDR3aa: CASSPGTANYGYTF
CDR3nt: TGTGCCAGCAGCCCGGGGACGGCTAACTATGGCTACACCTTC

d_gene: NA
j_gene: TRBJ1-6
v_gene: TRBV11-2
len: 16
abundance: once
CDR3aa: CASSLAGSSYNSPLHF
CDR3nt: TGTGCCAGCAGCTTAGCTGGGAGCTCCTATAATTCACCCCTCCACTTT

d_gene: NA
j_gene: TRBJ1-1
v_gene: TRBV7-2
len: 13
abundance: NA
CDR3aa: CASSLARRRTAFF
CDR3nt: TGTGCCAGCAGCTTAGCTCGACGGAGAACGGCTTTCTTT

d_gene: NA
j_gene: TRBJ1-6
v_gene: TRBV7-9
len: 14
abundance: NA
CDR3aa: CASSLQVSNSPLHF
CDR3nt: TGTGCCAGCAGCCTACAAGTCTCTAATTCACCCCTCCACTTT

d_gene: NA
j_gene: TRBJ2-7
v_gene: TRBV18
len: 14
abundance: NA
CDR3aa: CASSRSRQSNEQYF
CDR3nt: TGTGCCAGCTCACGGTCGAGACAGTCGAACGAGCAGTACTTC

d_gene: NA
j_gene: TRBJ1-4
v_gene: TRBV28
len: 14
abundance: NA
CDR3aa: CASSSTAANEKLFF
CDR3nt: TGTGCCAGCAGTTCGACAGCCGCTAATGAAAAACTGTTTTTT

d_gene: TRBD2
j_gene: TRBJ2-1
v_gene: TRBV25-1
len: 12
abundance: NA
CDR3aa: CASSEYGRVRFF
CDR3nt: TGTGCCAGCAGTGAATATGGGAGGGTGCGGTTCTTC

d_gene: NA
j_gene: TRBJ2-5
v_gene: TRBV5-1
len: 14
abundance: few
CDR3aa: CASSLFGYGETQYF
CDR3nt: TGCGCCAGCAGCCTATTCGGGTACGGGGAGACCCAGTACTTC

d_gene: TRBD1
j_gene: TRBJ1-1
v_gene: TRBV4-3
len: 16
abundance: NA
CDR3aa: CASSQGPGTANTEAFF
CDR3nt: TGCGCCAGCAGCCAAGGACCTGGGACAGCGAACACTGAAGCTTTCTTT